These 8 T cell receptor beta chains share one sample of origin, sequenced in a study of blood T cells in healthy people across ages. Through a sample-barcoded 5' primer and a J-beta primer mix, a second PCR was run for roughly 6 to 12 cycles. TCRdb reprocessed the 5' RACE reads with MiXCR, giving one entry per CDR3 protein. The sample contains 750,000 to 950,000 distinct CDR3 sequences, almost 30% of which appear only once. The same data also went into a second study, on T cells of mothers and their children.

Input material: blood. All receptors derive from a woman in her thirties or forties in good health.

The CDR3 here is CASSLQGRDQETQYF. The CDR3 nucleotides read TGTGCCAGCAGCTTGCAGGGGAGAGATCAAGAGACCCAGTACTTC. The rearrangement uses TRBV7-3 and TRBJ2-5, with a weak D call TRBD1 (6 bases). The V end lost 3 bases, the J end lost 2 bases, and 13 bases lay between the germline ends. This CDR3 has 15 residues. Germline CDR1 and CDR2: SGHTA and FQGTGA.

This CDR3 is CASNADLDGYTF. CDR3 DNA sequence: TGTGCCAGCAACGCAGACTTGGACGGCTACACCTTC. The rearrangement joins TRBV6-2 or TRBV6-3 to TRBJ1-2; no reliable D call. Germline V lookup: CDR1 MNHEY, CDR2 SVGEGT. CDR3 length: 12 amino acids. Trimming cost V 7 bases and J 8 bases, with 14 bases left between them.

This clonotype was recorded a few times. Just one base apart from a much larger clone, this may be a read error. The CDR3 DNA sequence: TGCAGTACTCCCGACCACCGGGTTAGCTCCTACGAGCAGTACTTC. Translation: CSTPDHRVSSYEQYF. The chain links TRBV20-1 to TRBJ2-7; D not resolved. The CDR3 sequence is 15 residues long. Germline V gene sequence: CDR1 DFQATT, CDR2 SNEGSKA (reference sequence). Trimming cost V 8 bases and J 0 bases, with 20 bases left between them.

This chain links TRBV20-1 with TRBJ1-1; D gene ambiguous. The CDR3 loop spans 16 amino acids. Per the germline V gene, CDR1 is DFQATT and CDR2 is SNEGSKA (reference sequence). The ends were cut back, 2 bases at V and 4 bases at J, with 20 bases in the middle. DNA of the CDR3: TGCAGTGCTAGACCTTTCGTCGGGGTGAAAGTCACTGAAGCTTTCTTT. Its protein is CSARPFVGVKVTEAFF.

This sequence joins TRBV27 and TRBJ1-2; D possibly corresponds to TRBD1 (5 bases). Between the trimmed V and J ends, which lost 6 bases and 8 bases, there was a span of 16 bases. Germline V gene data show CDR1 as MNHEY and CDR2 as SMNVEV (reference sequence). The CDR3 totals 13 residues. CDR3 loop: CASSSGVFWGYTF. For the CDR3, the DNA is TGTGCCAGCAGCTCGGGGGTTTTTTGGGGCTACACCTTC.

The V gene is TRBV19, the J gene TRBJ1-1; D is unresolved. This CDR3 has 14 residues. V was shortened by 1 base and J by 2 bases, with 8 bases between the two germline ends. Germline CDR1 and CDR2: LNHDA and SQIVND (reference sequence). CDR3: CASSIGSVNTEAFF. DNA of the CDR3: TGTGCCAGTAGTATAGGTTCGGTTAACACTGAAGCTTTCTTT.

The chain carries TRBV18 and TRBJ2-5; 9 bases line up with TRBD1. Germline V lookup: CDR1 KGHSH, CDR2 LQKENI. This CDR3 region has 16 residues. V lost 3 bases to trimming and J lost 5 bases; unmatched junction nucleotides: 10. The CDR3 protein is CASSPRTGEGSETQYF. Written as DNA, the CDR3 is TGTGCCAGCTCACCCCGGACAGGGGAAGGCTCGGAGACCCAGTACTTC.

As for this clonotype: The junction departs from germline at one end; a sequencing error may be responsible. The chain carries TRBV28 and TRBJ2-3; D may correspond to TRBD1 or TRBD2 (5 bases each). The length of the CDR3 is 13 residues. Germline lookup yields CDR1 MDHEN and CDR2 SYDVKM. The CDR3 sequence: CASSLYGGDTRYF. The CDR3 DNA reads TGTGCCAGCAGTTTGTATGGGGGTGATACGCGGTATTTT.